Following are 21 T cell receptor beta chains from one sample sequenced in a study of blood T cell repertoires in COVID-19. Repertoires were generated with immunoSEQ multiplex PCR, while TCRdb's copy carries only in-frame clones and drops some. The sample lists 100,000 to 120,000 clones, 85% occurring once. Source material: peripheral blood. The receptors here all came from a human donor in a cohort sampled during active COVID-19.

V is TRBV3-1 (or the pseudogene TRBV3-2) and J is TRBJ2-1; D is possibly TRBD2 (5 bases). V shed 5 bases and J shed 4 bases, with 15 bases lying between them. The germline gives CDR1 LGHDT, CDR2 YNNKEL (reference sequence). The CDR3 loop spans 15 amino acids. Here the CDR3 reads CASSSEELEYNEQFF. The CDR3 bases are TGTGCCAGCAGCTCGGAGGAGTTGGAATACAATGAGCAGTTCTTC.

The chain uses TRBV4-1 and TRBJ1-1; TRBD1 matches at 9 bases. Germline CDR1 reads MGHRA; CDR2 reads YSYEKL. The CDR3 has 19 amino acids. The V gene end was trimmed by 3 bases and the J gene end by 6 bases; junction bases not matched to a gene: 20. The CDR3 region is CASSQAGQGSKVWKAEAFF. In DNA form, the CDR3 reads TGCGCCAGCAGCCAGGCGGGACAGGGAAGTAAAGTTTGGAAGGCTGAAGCTTTCTTT.

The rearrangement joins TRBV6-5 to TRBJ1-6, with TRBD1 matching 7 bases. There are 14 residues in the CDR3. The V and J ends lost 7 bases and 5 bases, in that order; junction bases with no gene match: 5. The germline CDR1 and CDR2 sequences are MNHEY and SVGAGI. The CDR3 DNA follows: TGTGCCAGCATGACAGGGAGGAATAATTCACCCCTCCACTTT. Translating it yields CASMTGRNNSPLHF.

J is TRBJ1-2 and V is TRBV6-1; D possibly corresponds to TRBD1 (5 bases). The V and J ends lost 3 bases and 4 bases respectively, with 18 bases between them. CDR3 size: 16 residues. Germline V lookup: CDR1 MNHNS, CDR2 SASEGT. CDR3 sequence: CASSEGTERWSYGYTF. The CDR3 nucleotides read TGTGCCAGCAGTGAGGGGACTGAGAGATGGTCCTATGGCTACACCTTC.

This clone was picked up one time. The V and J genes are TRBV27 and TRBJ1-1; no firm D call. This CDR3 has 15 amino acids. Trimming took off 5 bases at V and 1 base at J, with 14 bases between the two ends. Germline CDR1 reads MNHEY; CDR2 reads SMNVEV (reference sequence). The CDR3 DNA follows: TGTGCCAGCAGTACCGGTCACCACGAGAACACTGAAGCTTTCTTT. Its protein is CASSTGHHENTEAFF.

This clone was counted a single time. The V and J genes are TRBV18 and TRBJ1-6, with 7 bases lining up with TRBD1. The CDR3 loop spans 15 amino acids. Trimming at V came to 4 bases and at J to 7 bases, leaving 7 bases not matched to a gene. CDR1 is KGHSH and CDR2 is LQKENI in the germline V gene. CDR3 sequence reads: CASSRTGQPNSPLHF. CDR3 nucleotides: TGTGCCAGCTCACGGACGGGACAGCCAAATTCACCCCTCCACTTT.

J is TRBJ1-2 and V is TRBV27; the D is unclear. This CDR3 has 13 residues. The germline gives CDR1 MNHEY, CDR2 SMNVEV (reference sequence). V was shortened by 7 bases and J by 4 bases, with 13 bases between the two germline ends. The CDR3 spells CASKSGVSYGYTF. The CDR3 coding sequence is TGTGCCAGCAAGTCCGGGGTTTCCTATGGCTACACCTTC.

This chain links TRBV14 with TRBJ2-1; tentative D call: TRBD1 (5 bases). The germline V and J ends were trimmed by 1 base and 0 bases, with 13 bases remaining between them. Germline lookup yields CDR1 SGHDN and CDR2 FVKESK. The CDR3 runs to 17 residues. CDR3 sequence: CASSQVGVRVSYNEQFF. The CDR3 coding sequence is TGTGCCAGCAGCCAAGTTGGCGTCAGGGTCTCCTACAATGAGCAGTTCTTC.

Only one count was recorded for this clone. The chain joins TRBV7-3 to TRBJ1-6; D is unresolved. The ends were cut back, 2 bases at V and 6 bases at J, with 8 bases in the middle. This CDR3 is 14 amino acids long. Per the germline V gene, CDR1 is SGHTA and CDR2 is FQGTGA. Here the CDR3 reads CASSLRGFNSPLHF. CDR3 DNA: TGTGCCAGCAGCTTACGGGGATTTAATTCACCCCTCCACTTT.

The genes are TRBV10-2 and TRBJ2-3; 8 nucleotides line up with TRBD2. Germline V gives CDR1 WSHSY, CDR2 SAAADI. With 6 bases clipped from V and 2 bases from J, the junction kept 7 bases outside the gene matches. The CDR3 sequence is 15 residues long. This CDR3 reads CASRPSGGNTDTQYF. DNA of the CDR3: TGCGCCAGCAGGCCGAGCGGGGGAAACACAGATACGCAGTATTTT.

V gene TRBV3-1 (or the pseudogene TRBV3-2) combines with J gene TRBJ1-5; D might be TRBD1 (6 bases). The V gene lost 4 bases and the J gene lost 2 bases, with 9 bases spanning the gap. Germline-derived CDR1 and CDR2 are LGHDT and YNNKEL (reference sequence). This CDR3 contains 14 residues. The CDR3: CASSPGGRNQPQHF. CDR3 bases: TGTGCCAGCAGCCCGGGGGGGCGCAATCAGCCCCAGCATTTT.

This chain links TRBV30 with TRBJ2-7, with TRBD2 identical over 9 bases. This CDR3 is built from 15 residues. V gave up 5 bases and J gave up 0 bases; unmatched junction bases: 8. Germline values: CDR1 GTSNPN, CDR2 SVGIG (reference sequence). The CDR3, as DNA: TGTGCCTGGGACGAGAGACTAGCGGTCTCCTACGAGCAGTACTTC. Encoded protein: CAWDERLAVSYEQYF.

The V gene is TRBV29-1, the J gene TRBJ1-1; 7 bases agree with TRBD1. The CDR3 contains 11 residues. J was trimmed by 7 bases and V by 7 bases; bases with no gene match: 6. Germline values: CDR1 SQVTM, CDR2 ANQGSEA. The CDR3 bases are TGCAGCGCGAAAGGGGGCCGTGAAGCTTTCTTT. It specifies CSAKGGREAFF.

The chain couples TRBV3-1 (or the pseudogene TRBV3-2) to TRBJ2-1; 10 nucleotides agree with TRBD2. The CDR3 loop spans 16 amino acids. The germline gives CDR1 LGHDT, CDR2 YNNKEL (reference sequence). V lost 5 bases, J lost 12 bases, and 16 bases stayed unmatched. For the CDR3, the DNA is TGTGCCAGCAGCACCCAGCGGGGGGGCGTCAAGGACAGGCAGTTCTTC. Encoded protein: CASSTQRGGVKDRQFF.

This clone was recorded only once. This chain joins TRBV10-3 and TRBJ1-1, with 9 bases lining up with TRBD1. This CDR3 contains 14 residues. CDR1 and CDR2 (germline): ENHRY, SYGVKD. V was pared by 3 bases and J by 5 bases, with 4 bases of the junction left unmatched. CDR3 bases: TGTGCCATCAGTGAAGACAGGGGGTTGACTGAAGCTTTCTTT. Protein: CAISEDRGLTEAFF.

DNA for the CDR3: TGTGCCATCAGTGAGCGACAGGGGATAGTTACCGGGGAGCTGTTTTTT. It encodes CAISERQGIVTGELFF. V gene TRBV10-3 combines with J gene TRBJ2-2, with TRBD1 identical over 8 bases. Germline CDR1 ENHRY, CDR2 SYGVKD. V lost 2 bases to trimming and J lost 5 bases; unmatched junction nucleotides: 7. The CDR3 extends over 16 amino acids.

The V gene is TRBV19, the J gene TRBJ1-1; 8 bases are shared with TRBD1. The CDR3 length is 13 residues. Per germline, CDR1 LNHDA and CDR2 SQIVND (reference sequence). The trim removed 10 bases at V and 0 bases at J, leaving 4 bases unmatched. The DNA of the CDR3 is TGTGCCACCCGGACAGGGCTGAACACTGAAGCTTTCTTT. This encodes CATRTGLNTEAFF.

CDR3 sequence (DNA): TGTGCCAGCAGCCCATTCAGGGGGCGACAGAACACTGAAGCTTTCTTT. This gives the protein CASSPFRGRQNTEAFF. This chain connects TRBV7-2 to TRBJ1-1, with TRBD1 identical over 8 bases. V lost 5 bases, J lost 1 base, and 9 bases stayed unmatched. The CDR3 spans 16 residues. The germline V gene encodes CDR1 SGHTA and CDR2 FQGNSA.

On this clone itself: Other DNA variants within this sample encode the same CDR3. CDR3 DNA sequence: TGTGCCAGCAGCGTCGGACTAGCGGGCACAGATACGCAGTATTTT. Its protein is CASSVGLAGTDTQYF. This chain links TRBV9 with TRBJ2-3; 10 bases are shared with TRBD2. CDR3 length: 15 amino acids. CDR1 is SGDLS, CDR2 YYNGEE, per germline. J gave up 1 base and V 2 bases, and 1 base lay outside the gene matches.

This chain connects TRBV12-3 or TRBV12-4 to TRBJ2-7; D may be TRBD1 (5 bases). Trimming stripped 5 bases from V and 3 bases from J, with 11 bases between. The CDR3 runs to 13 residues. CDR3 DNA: TGTGCCAGCAGTCAGGGCCTATTCTACGAGCAGTACTTC. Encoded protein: CASSQGLFYEQYF.

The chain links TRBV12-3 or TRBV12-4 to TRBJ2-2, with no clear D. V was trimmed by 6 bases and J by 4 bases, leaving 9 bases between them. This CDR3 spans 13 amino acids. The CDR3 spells CASSPVPTGELFF. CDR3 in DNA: TGTGCCAGCAGCCCCGTTCCCACCGGGGAGCTGTTTTTT.